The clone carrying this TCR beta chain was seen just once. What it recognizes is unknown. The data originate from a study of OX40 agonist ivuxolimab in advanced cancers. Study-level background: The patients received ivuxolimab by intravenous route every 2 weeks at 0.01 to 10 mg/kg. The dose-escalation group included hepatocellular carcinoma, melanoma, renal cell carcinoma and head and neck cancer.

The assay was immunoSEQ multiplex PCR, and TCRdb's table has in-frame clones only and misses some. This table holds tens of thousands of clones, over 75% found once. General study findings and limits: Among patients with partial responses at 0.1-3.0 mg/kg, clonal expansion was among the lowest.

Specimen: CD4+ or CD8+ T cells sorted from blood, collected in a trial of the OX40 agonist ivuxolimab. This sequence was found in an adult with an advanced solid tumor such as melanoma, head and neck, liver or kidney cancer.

CDR3 nucleotide sequence: TGTGCCAGCAGCTCGCGGACAGGAGTGGGCTACGAGCAGTACTTC. It encodes CASSSRTGVGYEQYF. The V and J genes are TRBV7-6 and TRBJ2-7; the match to TRBD1 covers 7 bases. The CDR3 runs 15 residues. V dropped 4 bases and J dropped 3; count of bases not matched to a gene: 9. The germline V gene encodes CDR1 SGHVS and CDR2 FNYEAQ.